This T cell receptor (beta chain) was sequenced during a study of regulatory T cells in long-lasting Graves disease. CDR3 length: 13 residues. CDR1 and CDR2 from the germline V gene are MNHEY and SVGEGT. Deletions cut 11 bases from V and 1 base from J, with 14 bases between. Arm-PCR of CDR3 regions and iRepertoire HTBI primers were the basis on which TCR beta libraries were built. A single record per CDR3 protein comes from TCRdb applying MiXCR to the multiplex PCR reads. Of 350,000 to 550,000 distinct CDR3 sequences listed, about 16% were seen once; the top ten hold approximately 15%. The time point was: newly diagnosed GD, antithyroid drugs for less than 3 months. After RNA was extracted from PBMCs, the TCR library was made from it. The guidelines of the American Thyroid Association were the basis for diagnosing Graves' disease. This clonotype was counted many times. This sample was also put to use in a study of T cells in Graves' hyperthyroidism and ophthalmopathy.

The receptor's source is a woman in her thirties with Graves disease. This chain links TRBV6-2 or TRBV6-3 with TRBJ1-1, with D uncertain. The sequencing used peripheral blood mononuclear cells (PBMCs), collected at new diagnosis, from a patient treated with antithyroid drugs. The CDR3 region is CAARVGGNTEAFF. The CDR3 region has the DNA TGTGCCGCCCGGGTGGGCGGGAACACTGAAGCTTTCTTT.